Shown below are 32 T cell receptor beta chains from a single sample sequenced in a study of monozygotic twins with inflammatory bowel disease. With the 5' RACE reads reprocessed, TCRdb shows one record per CDR3 protein and no DNA. This sample lists fewer than 150,000 distinct CDR3 sequences; its ten largest clones have approximately 2.5%. Sequencing used blood. The receptors were sampled from a human donor with ulcerative colitis or Crohn's disease, or a healthy co-twin of an affected twin (not recorded which).

V and J are TRBV5-1 and TRBJ2-7; TCRdb indicates TRBD2, and absent DNA this call remains unverified. Germline CDR1 and CDR2: SGHRS and YFSETQ. The CDR3 sequence is 12 residues long. This CDR3 reads CASSDEGYEQYF.

J is TRBJ1-1 and V is TRBV24-1. Germline V gene sequence: CDR1 KGHDR, CDR2 SFDVKD. The CDR3 length is 15 residues. CDR3: CATARGPFVGTEAFF.

The chain recombines TRBV9 with TRBJ2-7; checking the TCRdb D call of TRBD1 is not possible without DNA. The CDR3 is 14 residues long. In germline, CDR1 is SGDLS, CDR2 YYNGEE. CDR3 sequence reads: CASSVGQQGHEQYF.

V is TRBV5-1 and J is TRBJ1-1. CDR1 and CDR2 from the germline V gene are SGHRS and YFSETQ. CDR3 length: 14 residues. Here the CDR3 reads CASSLDSTDTEAFF.

The chain has TRBV7-3 and TRBJ2-1; the TCRdb call, TRBD2, lacks DNA for checking. The germline V gene encodes CDR1 SGHTA and CDR2 FQGTGA. This CDR3 region has 15 residues. CDR3 in amino acids: CASSERLGIYNEQFF.

The V gene is TRBV19, the J gene TRBJ2-3; TCRdb gives TRBD2 as the D gene, but with no DNA this cannot be confirmed. The germline gives CDR1 LNHDA, CDR2 SQIVND (reference sequence). This CDR3 has 14 residues. CDR3 region: CASSLAGVTDTQYF.

The genes are TRBV12-3 or TRBV12-4 and TRBJ1-1; checking the TCRdb D call of TRBD1 is not possible without DNA. This CDR3 region has 12 residues. This CDR3 reads CASSSDRVEAFF.

The chain is built from TRBV6-2 or TRBV6-3 and TRBJ2-7; the D gene TCRdb calls, TRBD1, cannot be checked with no DNA. The germline V gene has CDR1 MNHEY and CDR2 SVGEGT. The length of the CDR3 is 14 residues. The CDR3 sequence: CAACKVGTTYEQYF.

The chain links TRBV7-9 to TRBJ2-7. Per the germline V gene, CDR1 is SEHNR and CDR2 is FQNEAQ (reference sequence). This CDR3 region has 14 residues. The CDR3 reads CASSFVDSPYEQYF.

The chain is built from TRBV6-1 and TRBJ2-3; no DNA is available, so the TRBD1 call from TCRdb remains unchecked. This CDR3 comprises 15 residues. Germline CDR1 reads MNHNS; CDR2 reads SASEGT. The CDR3: CASSDRQGLADTQYF.

Here the CDR3 reads CAISANGLTGTEAFF. The J gene is TRBJ1-1, the V gene TRBV10-3. The CDR3 is 15 amino acids. CDR1 is ENHRY, CDR2 SYGVKD, per germline.

This chain connects TRBV7-9 to TRBJ1-1; TCRdb lists TRBD1, though no DNA is available to test this call. The CDR3 covers 13 residues. The V gene's germline CDR1 is SEHNR and CDR2 FQNEAQ (reference sequence). CDR3 in amino acids: CASSSAGGSKAFF.

The chain employs TRBV2 and TRBJ1-1; there is no DNA to check the TCRdb D call of TRBD1. This CDR3 has 14 residues. Germline loops: CDR1 SNHLY, CDR2 FYNNEI. CDR3 residues: CASSSTGGNTEAFF.

The chain employs TRBV12-3 or TRBV12-4 and TRBJ2-2. The CDR3 extends over 15 amino acids. CDR3 region: CASSLNFRWAGELFF.

The rearrangement links TRBV19 to TRBJ2-5; TCRdb selects TRBD1, and the lack of DNA leaves this call unchecked. The germline gives CDR1 LNHDA, CDR2 SQIVND (reference sequence). This CDR3 has 18 amino acids. The CDR3 is CASSSSGQGLRAVETQYF.

CDR3 protein: CASSLSSGARISLQYF. V and J are TRBV5-1 and TRBJ2-3; TCRdb selects TRBD1, and the lack of DNA leaves this call unchecked. Germline V gene data show CDR1 as SGHRS and CDR2 as YFSETQ. The CDR3 spans 16 residues. Variable domain in full (rest from reference TRBV5-1 and TRBJ2-3): KAGVTQTPRYLIKTRGQQVTLSCSPISGHRSVSWYQQTPGQGLQFLFEYFSETQRNKGNFPGRFSGRQFSNSRSEMNVSTLELGDSALYLCASSLSSGARISLQYFGPGTRLTVL.

This sequence joins TRBV30 and TRBJ1-4; TCRdb designates TRBD1, a call that cannot be tested without DNA. The CDR3 runs 13 residues. Germline V gene data show CDR1 as GTSNPN and CDR2 as SVGIG (reference sequence). CDR3 amino acids: CAWSSSDMTKLFF. Full variable domain (missing parts from reference TRBV30 and TRBJ1-4): SQTIHQWPATLVQPVGSPLSLECTVEGTSNPNLYWYRQAAGRGLQLLFYSVGIGQISSEVPQNLSASRPQDRQFILSSKKLLLSDSGFYLCAWSSSDMTKLFFGSGTQLSVL.

This sequence joins TRBV5-5 and TRBJ2-7; TCRdb picks TRBD1, but there is no DNA to check that call. Germline V gives CDR1 SGHKS, CDR2 YYEKEE (reference sequence). This CDR3 has 11 residues. The chain's CDR3 is CASSSLGEQYF. Full variable domain (remainder filled in from reference TRBV5-5 and TRBJ2-7): DAGVTQSPTHLIKTRGQQVTLRCSPISGHKSVSWYQQVLGQGPQFIFQYYEKEERGRGNFPDRFSARQFPNYSSELNVNALLLGDSALYLCASSSLGEQYFGPGTRLTVT.

The V and J genes are TRBV14 and TRBJ2-2; TCRdb's D call, TRBD2, is unchecked because there is no DNA. The CDR3 totals 15 residues. Germline CDR1 and CDR2: SGHDN and FVKESK. The CDR3 region is CASSQERVSTGELFF. The variable domain in full, with the rest retrieved from reference TRBV14 and TRBJ2-2, is EAGVTQFPSHSVIEKGQTVTLRCDPISGHDNLYWYRRVMGKEIKFLLHFVKESKQDESGMPNNRFLAERTGGTYSTLKVQPAELEDSGVYFCASSQERVSTGELFFGEGSRLTVL.

The chain joins TRBV7-3 to TRBJ1-1; TCRdb designates TRBD1, a call that cannot be tested without DNA. CDR1 is SGHTA and CDR2 is FQGTGA in the germline V gene. The CDR3 runs to 14 residues. The CDR3 loop reads CASSLLPGGTEAFF. Looking up the rest from reference TRBV7-3 and TRBJ1-1 gives the full variable domain: GAGVSQTPSNKVTEKGKYVELRCDPISGHTALYWYRQSLGQGPEFLIYFQGTGAADDSGLPNDRFFAVRPEGSVSTLKIQRTERGDSAVYLCASSLLPGGTEAFFGQGTRLTVV.

The rearrangement joins TRBV29-1 to TRBJ1-2; checking the TCRdb D call of TRBD1 is not possible without DNA. CDR3 length: 13 amino acids. Per germline, CDR1 SQVTM and CDR2 ANQGSEA. The CDR3 loop is CSVRTGYNYGYTF.

The genes are TRBV20-1 and TRBJ2-3; TCRdb lists TRBD1, though no DNA is available to test this call. The length of the CDR3 is 14 residues. Germline CDR1 and CDR2: DFQATT and SNEGSKA (reference sequence). CDR3 protein: CSAKRRGATDTQYF.

The chain couples TRBV3-1 to TRBJ2-7; TCRdb proposes TRBD2, but this gene call is untestable without DNA. The germline V gene has CDR1 LGHDT and CDR2 YNNKEL (reference sequence). The CDR3 consists of 13 residues. The CDR3 is CASSQALRDEQYF.

The chain joins TRBV6-5 to TRBJ1-2. CDR3 size: 17 residues. Germline loops: CDR1 MNHEY, CDR2 SVGAGI. CDR3 protein: CASSYSTGPMGTLGYTF.

The chain has TRBV28 and TRBJ2-7; the D call of TRBD1 rests on TCRdb alone, since no DNA is present to check it. The CDR3 length is 15 residues. Germline values: CDR1 MDHEN, CDR2 SYDVKM. The CDR3 sequence: CASSLFVTGKYEQYF.

J is TRBJ1-1 and V is TRBV7-6. The CDR3 has 14 residues. The germline V gene has CDR1 SGHVS and CDR2 FNYEAQ. The CDR3 reads CASSFSGMNTEAFF.

The chain has TRBV6-5 and TRBJ2-7; TCRdb indicates TRBD2, and absent DNA this call remains unverified. This CDR3 spans 12 amino acids. Germline CDR1 reads MNHEY; CDR2 reads SVGAGI. This CDR3 reads CASTFQGREQYF.

The chain recombines TRBV7-2 with TRBJ1-4; absent DNA, TCRdb's TRBD1 call cannot be checked. Per the germline V gene, CDR1 is SGHTA and CDR2 is FQGNSA. The CDR3 sequence is 14 residues long. The CDR3 reads CASSRQAFNEKLFF.

This rearrangement joins TRBV9 to TRBJ2-3; TCRdb's D gene call, TRBD1, goes unchecked for lack of DNA. The germline gives CDR1 SGDLS, CDR2 YYNGEE. The CDR3 is 16 amino acids. CDR3 sequence: CASSPNDRDSWNTQYF.

The rearrangement links TRBV18 to TRBJ2-7. Germline V gene sequence: CDR1 KGHSH, CDR2 LQKENI. This CDR3 region has 15 residues. The CDR3 reads CASSPPGQRGHEQYF.

J is TRBJ2-3 and V is TRBV5-1; TCRdb's D gene call, TRBD1, goes unchecked for lack of DNA. Per germline, CDR1 SGHRS and CDR2 YFSETQ. The CDR3 totals 13 residues. The CDR3 is CASAGQGSDTQYF.

V is TRBV14 and J is TRBJ2-1; no DNA is available, so the TRBD1 call from TCRdb remains unchecked. The germline V gene encodes CDR1 SGHDN and CDR2 FVKESK. The CDR3 consists of 14 residues. The CDR3 region is CASSLPRQNNEQFF.